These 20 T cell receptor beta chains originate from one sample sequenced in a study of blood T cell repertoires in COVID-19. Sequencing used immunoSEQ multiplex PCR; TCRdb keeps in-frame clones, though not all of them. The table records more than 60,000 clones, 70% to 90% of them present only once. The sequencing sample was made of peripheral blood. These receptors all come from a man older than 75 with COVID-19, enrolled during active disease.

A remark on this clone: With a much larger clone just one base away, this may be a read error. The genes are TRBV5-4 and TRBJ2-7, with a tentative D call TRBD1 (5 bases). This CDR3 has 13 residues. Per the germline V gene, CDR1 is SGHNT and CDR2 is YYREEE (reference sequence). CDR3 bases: TGTGCCAGCAGCTTATGGGGCGCGACCGAGCAGTGCTTC. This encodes CASSLWGATEQCF. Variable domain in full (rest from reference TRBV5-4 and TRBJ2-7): ETGVTQSPTHLIKTRGQQVTLRCSSQSGHNTVSWYQQALGQGPQFIFQYYREEENGRGNFPPRFSGLQFPNYSSELNVNALELDDSALYLCASSLWGATEQCFGPGTRLTVT.

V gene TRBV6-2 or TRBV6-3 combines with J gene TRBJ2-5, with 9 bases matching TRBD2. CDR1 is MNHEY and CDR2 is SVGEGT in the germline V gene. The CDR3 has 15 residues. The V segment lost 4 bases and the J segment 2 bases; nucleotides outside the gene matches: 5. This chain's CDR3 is CASSSQRGVQETQYF. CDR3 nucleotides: TGTGCCAGCAGTTCCCAGCGGGGGGTACAAGAGACCCAGTACTTC.

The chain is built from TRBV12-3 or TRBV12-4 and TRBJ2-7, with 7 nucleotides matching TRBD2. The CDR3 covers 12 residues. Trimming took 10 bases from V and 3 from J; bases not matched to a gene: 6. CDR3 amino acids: CANAGLYYEQYF. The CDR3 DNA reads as TGTGCCAACGCGGGACTATACTACGAGCAGTACTTC.

CDR3 in DNA: TGTGCCAGCAGCCAGGCAGGGTCCTCTGGAAACACCATATATTTT. Translated: CASSQAGSSGNTIYF. The rearrangement joins TRBV3-1 (or the pseudogene TRBV3-2) to TRBJ1-3, with D possibly being TRBD1 (5 bases). The V end was cut by 3 bases, the J end by 0 bases, with 9 bases between. The germline gives CDR1 LGHDT, CDR2 YNNKEL (reference sequence). CDR3 length equals 15 residues.

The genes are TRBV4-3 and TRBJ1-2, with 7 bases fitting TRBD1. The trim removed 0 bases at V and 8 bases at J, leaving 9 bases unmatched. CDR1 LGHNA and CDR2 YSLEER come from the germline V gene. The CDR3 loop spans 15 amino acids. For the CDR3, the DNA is TGCGCCAGCAGCCAAGACGACAGGGTAGTCGGAGGCTACACCTTC. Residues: CASSQDDRVVGGYTF.

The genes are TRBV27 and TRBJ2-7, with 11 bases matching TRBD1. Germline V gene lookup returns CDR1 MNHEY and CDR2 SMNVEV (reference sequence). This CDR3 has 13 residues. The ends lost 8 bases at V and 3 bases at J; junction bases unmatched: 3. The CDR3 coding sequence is TGTGCCAGCGGGACAGGGGGACTCTACGAGCAGTACTTC. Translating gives CASGTGGLYEQYF.

CDR3 sequence reads: CATRLGGGAKNIQYF. The CDR3 DNA reads as TGTGCCACACGACTGGGGGGGGGAGCCAAAAACATTCAGTACTTC. The genes are TRBV27 and TRBJ2-4; 7 nucleotides align to TRBD2. This CDR3 spans 15 amino acids. Per the germline V gene, CDR1 is MNHEY and CDR2 is SMNVEV (reference sequence). V lost 10 bases and J lost 0; bases outside the gene matches: 9.

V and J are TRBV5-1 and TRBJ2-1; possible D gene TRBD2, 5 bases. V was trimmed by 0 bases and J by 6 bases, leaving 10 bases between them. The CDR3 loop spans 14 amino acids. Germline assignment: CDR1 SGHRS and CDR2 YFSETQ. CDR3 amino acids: CASSLVSGSNEQFF. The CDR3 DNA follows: TGCGCCAGCAGCTTGGTCTCGGGGAGCAATGAGCAGTTCTTC.

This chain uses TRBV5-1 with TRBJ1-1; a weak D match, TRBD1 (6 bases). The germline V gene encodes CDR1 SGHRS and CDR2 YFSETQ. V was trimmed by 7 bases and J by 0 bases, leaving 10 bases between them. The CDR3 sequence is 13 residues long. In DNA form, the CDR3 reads TGCGCCAGCGGACAGTACATGAACACTGAAGCTTTCTTT. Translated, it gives CASGQYMNTEAFF.

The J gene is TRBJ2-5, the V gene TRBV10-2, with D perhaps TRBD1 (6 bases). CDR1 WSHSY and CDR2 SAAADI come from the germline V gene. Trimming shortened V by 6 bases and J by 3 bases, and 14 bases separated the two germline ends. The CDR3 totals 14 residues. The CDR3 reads CASRRGSLKETQYF. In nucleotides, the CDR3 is TGCGCCAGCAGGAGGGGGTCACTAAAAGAGACCCAGTACTTC.

CDR3 protein: CASSGTGGFDNEQFF. Here the CDR3 DNA reads TGTGCCAGCAGCGGGACAGGGGGTTTTGACAATGAGCAGTTCTTC. The V call is TRBV9, the J call TRBJ2-1; 10 bases fit TRBD1. Germline V gene data show CDR1 as SGDLS and CDR2 as YYNGEE. CDR3 length: 15 residues. V was pared by 3 bases and J by 5 bases, with 5 bases of the junction left unmatched.

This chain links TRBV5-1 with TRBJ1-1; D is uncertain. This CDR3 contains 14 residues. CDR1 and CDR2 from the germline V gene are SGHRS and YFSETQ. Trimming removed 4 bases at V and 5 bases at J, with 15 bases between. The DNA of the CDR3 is TGCGCCAGCAGCCCAACCGGGATGGGGACTGAAGCTTTCTTT. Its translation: CASSPTGMGTEAFF.

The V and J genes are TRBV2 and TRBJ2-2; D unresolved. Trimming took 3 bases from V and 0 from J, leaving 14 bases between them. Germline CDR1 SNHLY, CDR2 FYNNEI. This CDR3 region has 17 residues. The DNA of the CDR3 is TGTGCCAGCAGTGATTATGAGACTTCAACGAACACCGGGGAGCTGTTTTTT. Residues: CASSDYETSTNTGELFF.

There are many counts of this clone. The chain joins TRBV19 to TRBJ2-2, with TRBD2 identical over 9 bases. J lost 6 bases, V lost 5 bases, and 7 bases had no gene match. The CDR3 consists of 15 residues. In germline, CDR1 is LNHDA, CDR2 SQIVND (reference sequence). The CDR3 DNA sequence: TGTGCCAGTAGTGCGGCTAGCGGGGTCCCCGGGGAGCTGTTTTTT. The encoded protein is CASSAASGVPGELFF.

CDR3 sequence reads: CASSFLAGANTEAFF. The CDR3 DNA sequence: TGTGCCAGCAGCTTTCTGGCAGGGGCCAACACTGAAGCTTTCTTT. This chain joins TRBV7-2 and TRBJ1-1, with D maybe TRBD1 (6 bases). V was shortened by 3 bases and J by 2 bases, with 13 bases between the two germline ends. Germline CDR1 and CDR2: SGHTA and FQGNSA. The length of the CDR3 is 15 residues.

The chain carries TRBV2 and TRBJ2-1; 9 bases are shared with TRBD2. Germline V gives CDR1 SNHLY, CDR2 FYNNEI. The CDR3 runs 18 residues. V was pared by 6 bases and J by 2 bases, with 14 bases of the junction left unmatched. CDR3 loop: CASRGLSSGGVAYNEQFF. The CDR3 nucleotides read TGTGCCAGCAGGGGTTTAAGTAGCGGGGGCGTTGCCTACAATGAGCAGTTCTTC.

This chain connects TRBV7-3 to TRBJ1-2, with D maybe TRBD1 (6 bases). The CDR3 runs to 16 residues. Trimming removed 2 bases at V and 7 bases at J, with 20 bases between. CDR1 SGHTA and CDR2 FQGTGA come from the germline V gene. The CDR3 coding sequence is TGTGCCAGCAGCTTATTACCTTGGAAGGGGGACGGTGGCTACACCTTC. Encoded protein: CASSLLPWKGDGGYTF. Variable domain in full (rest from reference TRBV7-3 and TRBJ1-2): GAGVSQTPSNKVTEKGKYVELRCDPISGHTALYWYRQSLGQGPEFLIYFQGTGAADDSGLPNDRFFAVRPEGSVSTLKIQRTERGDSAVYLCASSLLPWKGDGGYTFGSGTRLTVV.

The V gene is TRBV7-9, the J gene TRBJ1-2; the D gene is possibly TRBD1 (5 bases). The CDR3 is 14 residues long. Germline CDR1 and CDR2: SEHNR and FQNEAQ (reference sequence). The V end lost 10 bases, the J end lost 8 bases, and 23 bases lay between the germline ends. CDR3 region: CATTKESRAGGYTF. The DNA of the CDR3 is TGTGCCACCACCAAGGAGAGCAGGGCCGGAGGCTACACCTTC.

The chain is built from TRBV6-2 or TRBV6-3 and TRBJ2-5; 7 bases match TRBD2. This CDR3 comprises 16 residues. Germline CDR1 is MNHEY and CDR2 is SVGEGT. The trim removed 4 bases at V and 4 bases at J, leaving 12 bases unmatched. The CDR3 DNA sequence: TGTGCCAGCAGTTCGACTAGCCATTCCTCTTTAGAGACCCAGTACTTC. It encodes CASSSTSHSSLETQYF.

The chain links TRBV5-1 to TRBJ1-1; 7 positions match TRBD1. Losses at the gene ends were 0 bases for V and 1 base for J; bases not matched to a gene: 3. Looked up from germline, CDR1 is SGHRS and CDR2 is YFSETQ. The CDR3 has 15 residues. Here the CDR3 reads CASSLDPGGNTEAFF. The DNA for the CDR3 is TGCGCCAGCAGCTTGGATCCAGGGGGGAACACTGAAGCTTTCTTT.